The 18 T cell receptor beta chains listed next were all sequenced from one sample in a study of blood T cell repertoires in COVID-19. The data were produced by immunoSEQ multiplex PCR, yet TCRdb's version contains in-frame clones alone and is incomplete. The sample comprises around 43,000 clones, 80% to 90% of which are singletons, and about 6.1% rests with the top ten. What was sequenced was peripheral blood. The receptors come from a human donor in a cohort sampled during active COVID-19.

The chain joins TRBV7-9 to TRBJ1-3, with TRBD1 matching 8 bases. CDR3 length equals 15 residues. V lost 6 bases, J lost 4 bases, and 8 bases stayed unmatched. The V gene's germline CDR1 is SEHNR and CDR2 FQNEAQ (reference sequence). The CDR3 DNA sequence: TGTGCCAGCAGTTATTCCGGGACAGGAGGAAACACCATATATTTT. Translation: CASSYSGTGGNTIYF.

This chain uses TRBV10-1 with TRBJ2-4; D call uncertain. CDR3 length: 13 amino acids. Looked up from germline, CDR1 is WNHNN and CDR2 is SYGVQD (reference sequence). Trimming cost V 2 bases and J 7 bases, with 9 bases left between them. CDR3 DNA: TGCGCCAGCAGTGAGGTGGCCGGGAACATTCAGTACTTC. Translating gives CASSEVAGNIQYF.

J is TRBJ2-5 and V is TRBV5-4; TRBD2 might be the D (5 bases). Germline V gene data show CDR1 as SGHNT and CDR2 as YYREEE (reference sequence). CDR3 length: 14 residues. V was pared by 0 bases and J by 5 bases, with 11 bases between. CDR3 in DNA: TGTGCCAGCAGCTTGGTCGGGGTTGGGGAGACCCAGTACTTC. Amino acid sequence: CASSLVGVGETQYF.

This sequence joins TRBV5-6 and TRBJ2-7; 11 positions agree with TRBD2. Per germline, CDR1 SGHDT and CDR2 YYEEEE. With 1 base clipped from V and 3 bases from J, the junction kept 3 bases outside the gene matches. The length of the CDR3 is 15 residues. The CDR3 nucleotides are TGTGCCAGCAGCTTGCTAACTAGCGGGAGCTACGAGCAGTACTTC. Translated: CASSLLTSGSYEQYF.

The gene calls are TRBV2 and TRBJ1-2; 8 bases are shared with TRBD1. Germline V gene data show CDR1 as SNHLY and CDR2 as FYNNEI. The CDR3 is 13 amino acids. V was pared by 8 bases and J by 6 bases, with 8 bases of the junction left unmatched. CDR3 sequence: CASVGQGLDGYTF. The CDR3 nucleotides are TGTGCCAGCGTAGGACAGGGATTGGATGGCTACACCTTC. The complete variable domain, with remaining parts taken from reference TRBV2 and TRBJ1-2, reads EPEVTQTPSHQVTQMGQEVILRCVPISNHLYFYWYRQILGQKVEFLVSFYNNEISEKSEIFDDQFSVERPDGSNFTLKIRSTKLEDSAMYFCASVGQGLDGYTFGSGTRLTVV.

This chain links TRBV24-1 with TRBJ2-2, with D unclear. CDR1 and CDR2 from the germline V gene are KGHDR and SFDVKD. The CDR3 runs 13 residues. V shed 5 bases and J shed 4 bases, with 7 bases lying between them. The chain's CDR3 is CATSGGFTGELFF. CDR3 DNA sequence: TGTGCCACCAGTGGCGGATTCACCGGGGAGCTGTTTTTT.

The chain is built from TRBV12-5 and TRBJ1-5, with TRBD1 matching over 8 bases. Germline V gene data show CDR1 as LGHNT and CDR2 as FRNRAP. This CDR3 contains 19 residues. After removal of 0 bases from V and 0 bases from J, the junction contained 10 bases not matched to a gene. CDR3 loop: CASGLVAGGLTDSNQPQHF. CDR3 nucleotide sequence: TGTGCTAGTGGTTTGGTAGCAGGGGGCTTAACCGATAGCAATCAGCCCCAGCATTTT.

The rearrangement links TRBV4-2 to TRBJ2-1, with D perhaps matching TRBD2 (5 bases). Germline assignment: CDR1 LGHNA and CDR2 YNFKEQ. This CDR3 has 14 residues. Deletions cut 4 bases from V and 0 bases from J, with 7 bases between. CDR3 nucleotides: TGTGCCAGCAGCCTAGGGAGCTCCTACAATGAGCAGTTCTTC. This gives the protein CASSLGSSYNEQFF.

The CDR3 loop is CASSLGDGQPQHF. CDR3 bases: TGCGCCAGCAGCTTGGGCGATGGTCAGCCCCAGCATTTT. This chain connects TRBV5-1 to TRBJ1-5; the D is unclear. CDR1 and CDR2 (germline): SGHRS, YFSETQ. The CDR3 runs 13 residues. V was cut by 0 bases and J by 6 bases, with 7 bases left in between.

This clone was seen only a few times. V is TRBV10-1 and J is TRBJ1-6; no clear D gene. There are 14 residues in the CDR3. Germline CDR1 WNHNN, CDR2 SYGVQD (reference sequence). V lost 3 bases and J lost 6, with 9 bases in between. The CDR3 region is CASSEIGLNSPLHF. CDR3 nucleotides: TGCGCCAGCAGTGAAATTGGCCTTAATTCACCCCTCCACTTT.

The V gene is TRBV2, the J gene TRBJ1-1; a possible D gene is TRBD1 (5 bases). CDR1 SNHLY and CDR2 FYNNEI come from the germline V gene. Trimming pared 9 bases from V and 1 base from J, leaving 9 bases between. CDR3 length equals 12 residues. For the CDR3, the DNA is TGTGCCAGAGGACACCAGAACACTGAAGCTTTCTTT. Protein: CARGHQNTEAFF.

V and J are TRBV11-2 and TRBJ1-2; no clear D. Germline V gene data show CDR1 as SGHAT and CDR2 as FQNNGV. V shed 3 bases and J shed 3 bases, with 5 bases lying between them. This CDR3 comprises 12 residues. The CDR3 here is CASSFSDYGYTF. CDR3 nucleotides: TGTGCCAGCAGCTTCAGTGACTATGGCTACACCTTC.

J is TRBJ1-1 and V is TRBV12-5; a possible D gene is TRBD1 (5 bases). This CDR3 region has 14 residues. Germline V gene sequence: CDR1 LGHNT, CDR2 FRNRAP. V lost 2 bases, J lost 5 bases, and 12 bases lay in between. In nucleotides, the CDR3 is TGTGCTAGTGGTTTGTATGTGGGGGGTACTGAAGCTTTCTTT. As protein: CASGLYVGGTEAFF.

CDR3 region: CASSLLAGGQETQYF. CDR3 DNA: TGTGCCAGCAGTCTCCTAGCGGGAGGGCAAGAGACCCAGTACTTC. The rearrangement links TRBV2 to TRBJ2-5; 12 bases are a match to TRBD2. The germline V gene has CDR1 SNHLY and CDR2 FYNNEI. The CDR3 totals 15 residues. V dropped 5 bases and J dropped 2; count of bases not matched to a gene: 3.

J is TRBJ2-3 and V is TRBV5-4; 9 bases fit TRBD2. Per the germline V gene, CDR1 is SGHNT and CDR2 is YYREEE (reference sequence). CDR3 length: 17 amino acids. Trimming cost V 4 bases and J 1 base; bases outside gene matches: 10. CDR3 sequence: CASSLDWLAGRTDTQYF. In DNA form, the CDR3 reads TGTGCCAGCAGCCTTGACTGGCTAGCGGGGCGCACAGATACGCAGTATTTT.

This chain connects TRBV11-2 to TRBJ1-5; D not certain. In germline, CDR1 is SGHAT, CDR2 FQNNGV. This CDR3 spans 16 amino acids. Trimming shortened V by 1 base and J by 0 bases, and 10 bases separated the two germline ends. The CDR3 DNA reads TGTGCCAGCAGCTTAGGGCCGGGTTATAGCAATCAGCCCCAGCATTTT. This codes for CASSLGPGYSNQPQHF.

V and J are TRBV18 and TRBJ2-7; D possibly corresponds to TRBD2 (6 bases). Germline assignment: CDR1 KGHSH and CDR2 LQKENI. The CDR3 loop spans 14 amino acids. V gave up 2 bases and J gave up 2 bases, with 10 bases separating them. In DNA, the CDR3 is TGTGCCAGCTCACCAATCGGGGGACCCTACGAGCAGTACTTC. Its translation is CASSPIGGPYEQYF.

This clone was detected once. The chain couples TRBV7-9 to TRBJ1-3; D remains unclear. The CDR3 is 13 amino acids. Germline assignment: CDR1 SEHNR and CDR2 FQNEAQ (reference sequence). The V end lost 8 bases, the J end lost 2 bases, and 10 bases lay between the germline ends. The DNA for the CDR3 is TGTGCCAGCGCGAAGGAGCCTGGAAACACCATATATTTT. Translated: CASAKEPGNTIYF.